The source of this T cell receptor beta chain is a study of CD8 T cells in Susac syndrome. Looking at the study overall: Blood was drawn from Susac syndrome patients while they were therapy-naive, on corticosteroids, or on intravenous immunoglobulin alone.

Concerning this clonotype itself: The antigen remains undetermined. The junction differs from germline at one of its ends, possibly a read error.

With random hexamers, reverse transcription was performed on about 0.5 to 1 ug of RNA. By means of immunoSEQ multiplex PCR, TCR beta CDR3 spanning 54 Vbeta and 13 Jbeta underwent amplification. MiXCR, applied by TCRdb to the immunoSEQ multiplex PCR reads, yields one record per CDR3 protein. The data hold some 200,000 distinct CDR3 sequences, with approximately 96% observed a single time. The CDR3 sequence is 15 residues long. CDR1 and CDR2 (germline): SSHAT, FNYEAQ (reference sequence). Study-level results: When the CD4+ T cell repertoires of patients with Susac syndrome were examined, they did not show any clonal expansion.

This chain links TRBV7-7 with TRBJ2-5, with 8 bases fitting TRBD2. This sequence originates from a human donor with Susac syndrome. Sequencing was done on a sample of CD4+ T cells from PBMCs. Here the CDR3 DNA reads TGTGCTAGCAGCTTAGGTGTCGGGGGGGAAGAGACCCAGTACTTC. It is translated as CASSLGVGGEETQYF.